This TCR beta chain appears in the sequencing data of a study of tumor and adjacent non-tumor tissue in lung cancer (dated by TCRdb to between 2018 and 2020). Some background on the complete study: By cancer type, the cohort comprised 12 adenocarcinoma patients, a couple of squamous cell carcinoma patients and 1 small cell lung cancer patient. TCRbeta CDR3 sequencing was performed on about 30 paired specimens, with one tumor sample and one normal lung sample collected per patient. A total of 95 million to 150 million productive TCRbeta reads were generated by sequencing, corresponding to an average of around 3.8 million reads per sample. Bulk TCRbeta repertoires were compared between lung tumor tissue and matched distant non-tumor lung tissue obtained from 15 lung cancer patients. The roughly 15 patients were aged 31 to 76 years, included 10 men and 5 women, and had TNM stage I to III disease.

RNA was isolated from bulk, unsorted tissue, and RNA quality was assessed with a NanoDrop ND-1000 and an Agilent 2100. Donors were newly diagnosed lung cancer patients admitted for thoracic surgery in China between August and November 2014, without prior chemotherapy. Patients who had received previous radiotherapy or chemotherapy, or who had another concurrent cancer, were excluded from the study. Pieces of surgical tissue measuring about 1-2.1 cm3 were kept in RNAlater solution and held at -80 degrees C until needed. Preparation of the library involved multiplex PCR. Sequencing relied on an Illumina HiSeq 2500. TCRbeta libraries were constructed through three rounds of nested PCR with primers (Table S4) according to protocols adapted from ARM-PCR. Before sequencing, PCR products of 200-500 bp were excised from the gel and purified with the QIAquick gel extraction kit. Processing in the source paper ran as follows. Reads were cleaned with Trimmomatic, merged with FLASH into complete CDR3 sequences, and assigned to V(D)J germline segments with MiTCR. VDJtools was used to compute clonal diversity as the inverse Simpson's index. In-frame sequences without a premature stop codon were defined as productive reads. The raw public data were reprocessed by TCRdb itself: fastp quality trimming at Q25, MiXCR clonotype calling, in-frame beta chains only. Rows are unified per CDR3 protein, each entry keeping the most common DNA and genes. It is TCRdb's table, rather than the study itself, that gives the V and J calls and clone size. The table for this sample lists 60,000 to 90,000 distinct CDR3 sequences; over 70% of them were counted only once. Jointly, the top ten make up around 12% of the sample.

This clonotype was seen just once. Its cognate antigen has yet to be identified. One end of the junction varies from germline; a read error may be responsible. Beyond this particular receptor, the publication reports: Only roughly 16 patients were in the cohort, and the authors stated that larger samples and more detailed clinical data are needed. Because peripheral blood was not sequenced, the blood TCRbeta repertoires of the lung cancer patients in the study went unexamined. TCR diversity was significantly higher in younger patients, and higher tumor TCR diversity was associated with shorter overall and disease-free survival. The top 100 clones accounted for a significantly larger cumulative portion of the repertoire in normal lung than in tumor tissue. The sequencing platform is not named in the methods, and unique molecular identifiers are not mentioned. Significantly higher TCR diversity (inverse Simpson) was observed in tumor tissue than in normal lung tissue (roughly 470 vs 170, P = 0.0075, Mann-Whitney U test).

The germline V gene specifies SNHLY as CDR1 and FYNNEI as CDR2. The CDR3, from cysteine to phenylalanine, totals 14 residues. Only the CDR3 DNA is retained, 42 bases long and in frame from the first base. The receptor's source is a woman aged 50 to 65 with non-small cell lung cancer. The rearrangement combines TRBV2 with TRBJ1-6; TRBD1 is perhaps the D gene, given 5 matching bases. The sequenced material came from lung tumor tissue. The nucleotide sequence is given as TGTGCCAGCGGTGACAGTTACTCCAATTCACCCCTCCACTTT. It translates as CASGDSYSNSPLHF.